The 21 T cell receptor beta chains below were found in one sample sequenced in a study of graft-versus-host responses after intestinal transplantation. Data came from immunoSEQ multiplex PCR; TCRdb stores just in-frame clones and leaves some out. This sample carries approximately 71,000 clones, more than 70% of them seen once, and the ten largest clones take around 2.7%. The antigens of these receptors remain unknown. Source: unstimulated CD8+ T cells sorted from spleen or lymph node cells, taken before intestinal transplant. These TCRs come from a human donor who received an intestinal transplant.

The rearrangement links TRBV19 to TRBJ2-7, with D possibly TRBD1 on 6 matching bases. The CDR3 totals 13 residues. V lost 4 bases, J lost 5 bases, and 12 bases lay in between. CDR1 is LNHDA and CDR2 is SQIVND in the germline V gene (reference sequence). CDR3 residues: CASSSPPGDEQYF. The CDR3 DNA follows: TGTGCCAGTAGTAGCCCACCAGGGGACGAGCAGTACTTC. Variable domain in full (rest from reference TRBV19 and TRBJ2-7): DGGITQSPKYLFRKEGQNVTLSCEQNLNHDAMYWYRQDPGQGLRLIYYSQIVNDFQKGDIAEGYSVSREKKESFPLTVTSAQKNPTAFYLCASSSPPGDEQYFGPGTRLTVT.

For the CDR3, the DNA is TGCGCCAGCAGCCCCCGGGACAGCTCAAACACCGGGGAGCTGTTTTTT. The encoded protein is CASSPRDSSNTGELFF. The chain is built from TRBV10-2 and TRBJ2-2, with 7 bases fitting TRBD1. V dropped 6 bases and J dropped 2; count of bases not matched to a gene: 9. The germline V gene encodes CDR1 WSHSY and CDR2 SAAADI. The CDR3 extends over 16 amino acids.

The CDR3 loop is CASSQVPLGGSWQFF. CDR3 in DNA: TGCGCCAGCAGCCAAGTACCCCTAGGGGGAAGTTGGCAGTTCTTC. The J gene is TRBJ2-1, the V gene TRBV4-1; perhaps TRBD1 as D (6 bases). The V gene lost 1 base and the J gene lost 12 bases, with 19 bases spanning the gap. CDR3 size: 15 residues. Germline lookup yields CDR1 MGHRA and CDR2 YSYEKL.

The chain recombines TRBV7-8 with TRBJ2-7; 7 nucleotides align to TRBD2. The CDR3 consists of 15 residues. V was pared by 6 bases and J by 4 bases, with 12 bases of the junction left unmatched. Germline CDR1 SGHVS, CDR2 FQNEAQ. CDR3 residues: CASSSGWEGMYEQYF. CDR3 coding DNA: TGTGCCAGCAGTTCGGGGTGGGAGGGGATGTACGAGCAGTACTTC.

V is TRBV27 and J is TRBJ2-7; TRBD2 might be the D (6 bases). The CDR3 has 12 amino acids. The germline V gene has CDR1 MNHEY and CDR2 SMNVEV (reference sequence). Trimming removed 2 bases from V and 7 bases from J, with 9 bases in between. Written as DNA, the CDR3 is TGTGCCAGCAGTTTAGGAGGAGGGGAGCAGTACTTC. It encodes CASSLGGGEQYF.

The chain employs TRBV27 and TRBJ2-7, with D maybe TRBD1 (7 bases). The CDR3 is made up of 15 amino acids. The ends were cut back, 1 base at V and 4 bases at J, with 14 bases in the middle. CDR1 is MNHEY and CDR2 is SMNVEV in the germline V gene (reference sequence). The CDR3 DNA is TGTGCCAGCAGTTTATTCAGGGGGGCAGGTTACGAGCAGTACTTC. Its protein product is CASSLFRGAGYEQYF.

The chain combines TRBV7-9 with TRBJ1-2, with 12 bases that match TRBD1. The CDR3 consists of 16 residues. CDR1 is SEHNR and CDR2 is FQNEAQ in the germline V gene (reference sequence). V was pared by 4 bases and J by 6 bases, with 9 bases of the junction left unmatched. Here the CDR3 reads CASSSHRDRGRDGYTF. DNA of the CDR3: TGTGCCAGCAGCTCCCACCGGGACAGGGGGCGCGATGGCTACACCTTC. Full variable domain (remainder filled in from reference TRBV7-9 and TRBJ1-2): DTGVSQNPRHKITKRGQNVTFRCDPISEHNRLYWYRQTLGQGPEFLTYFQNEAQLEKSRLLSDRFSAERPKGSFSTLEIQRTEQGDSAMYLCASSSHRDRGRDGYTFGSGTRLTVV.

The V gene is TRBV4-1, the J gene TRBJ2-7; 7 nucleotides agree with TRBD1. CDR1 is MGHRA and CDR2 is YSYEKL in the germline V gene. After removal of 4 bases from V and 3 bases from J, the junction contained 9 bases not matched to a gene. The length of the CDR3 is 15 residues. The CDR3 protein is CASSPLTGPDYEQYF. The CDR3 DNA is TGCGCCAGCAGCCCCCTGACAGGGCCAGACTACGAGCAGTACTTC.

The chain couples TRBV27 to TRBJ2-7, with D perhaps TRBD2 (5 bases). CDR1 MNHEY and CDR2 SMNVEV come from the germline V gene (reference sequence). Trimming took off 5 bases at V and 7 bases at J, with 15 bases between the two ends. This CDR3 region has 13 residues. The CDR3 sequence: CASSRTEVKEQYF. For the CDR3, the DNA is TGTGCCAGCAGTCGGACGGAGGTAAAGGAGCAGTACTTC.

This CDR3 reads CASREGWQETQYF. The CDR3 DNA reads as TGTGCCAGCAGGGAGGGGTGGCAAGAGACCCAGTACTTC. The chain links TRBV2 to TRBJ2-5, with a weak D call TRBD2 (6 bases). The germline V and J ends were trimmed by 6 bases and 2 bases, with 10 bases remaining between them. Germline CDR1 reads SNHLY; CDR2 reads FYNNEI. CDR3 length equals 13 residues.

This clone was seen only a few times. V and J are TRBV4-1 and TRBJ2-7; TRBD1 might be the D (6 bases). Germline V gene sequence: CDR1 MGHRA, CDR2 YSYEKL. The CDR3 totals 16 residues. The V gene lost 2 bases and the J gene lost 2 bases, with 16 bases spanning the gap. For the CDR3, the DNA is TGCGCCAGCAGCCAAATACGAGGGACACCGGCCTACGAGCAGTACTTC. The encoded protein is CASSQIRGTPAYEQYF.

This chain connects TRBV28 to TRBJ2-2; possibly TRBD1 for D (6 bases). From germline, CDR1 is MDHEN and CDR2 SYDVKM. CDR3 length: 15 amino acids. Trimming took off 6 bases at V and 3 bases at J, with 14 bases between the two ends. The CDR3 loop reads CASSPRTVYTGELFF. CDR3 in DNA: TGTGCCAGCAGCCCGAGGACAGTGTACACCGGGGAGCTGTTTTTT.

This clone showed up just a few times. The CDR3 protein is CASSPRPDRINQPQHF. The CDR3 coding sequence is TGTGCCAGCTCACCACGGCCGGACAGGATCAATCAGCCCCAGCATTTT. The chain uses TRBV18 and TRBJ1-5, with 7 nucleotides matching TRBD1. CDR3 length: 16 residues. In germline, CDR1 is KGHSH, CDR2 LQKENI. V was pared by 1 base and J by 3 bases, with 6 bases of the junction left unmatched.

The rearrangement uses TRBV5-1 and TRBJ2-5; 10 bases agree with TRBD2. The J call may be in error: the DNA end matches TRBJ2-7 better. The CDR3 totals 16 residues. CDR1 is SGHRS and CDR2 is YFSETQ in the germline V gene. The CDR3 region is CASSLSLAGRPYEQYF. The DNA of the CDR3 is TGCGCCAGCAGCCTCTCACTAGCGGGACGCCCCTACGAGCAGTACTTC.

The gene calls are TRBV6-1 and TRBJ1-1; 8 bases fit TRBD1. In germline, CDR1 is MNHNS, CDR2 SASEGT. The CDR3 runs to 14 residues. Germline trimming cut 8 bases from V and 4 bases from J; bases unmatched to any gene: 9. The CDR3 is CASGVDRGGTEAFF. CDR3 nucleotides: TGTGCCAGCGGGGTCGACAGGGGAGGCACTGAAGCTTTCTTT.

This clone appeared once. CDR3 residues: CASSVELAGGYNNEQFF. The CDR3 DNA sequence: TGTGCCAGCAGCGTAGAACTAGCGGGGGGATATAACAATGAGCAGTTCTTC. The chain carries TRBV9 and TRBJ2-1, with 12 positions matching TRBD2. J gave up 5 bases and V 0 bases, and 6 bases lay outside the gene matches. The CDR3 contains 17 residues. CDR1 is SGDLS and CDR2 is YYNGEE in the germline V gene.

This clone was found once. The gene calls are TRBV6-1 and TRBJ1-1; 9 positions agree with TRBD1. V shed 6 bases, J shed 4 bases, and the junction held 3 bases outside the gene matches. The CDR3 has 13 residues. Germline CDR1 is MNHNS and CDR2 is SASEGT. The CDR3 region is CASSQTGGTEAFF. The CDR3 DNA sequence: TGTGCCAGCAGCCAGACAGGGGGCACTGAAGCTTTCTTT.

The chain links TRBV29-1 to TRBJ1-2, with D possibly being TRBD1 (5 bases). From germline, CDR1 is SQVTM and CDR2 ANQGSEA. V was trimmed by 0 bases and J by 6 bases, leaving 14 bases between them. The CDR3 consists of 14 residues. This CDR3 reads CSVEEGEGINGYTF. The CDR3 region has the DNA TGCAGCGTTGAAGAGGGGGAGGGAATAAATGGCTACACCTTC.

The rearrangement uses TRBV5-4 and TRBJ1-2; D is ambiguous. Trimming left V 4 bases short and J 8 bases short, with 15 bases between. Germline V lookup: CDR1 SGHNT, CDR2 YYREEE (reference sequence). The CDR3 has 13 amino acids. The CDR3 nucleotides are TGTGCCAGCAGCCCGATTGGAGTGGAGGGCTACACCTTC. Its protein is CASSPIGVEGYTF. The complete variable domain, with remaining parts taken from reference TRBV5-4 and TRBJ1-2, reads ETGVTQSPTHLIKTRGQQVTLRCSSQSGHNTVSWYQQALGQGPQFIFQYYREEENGRGNFPPRFSGLQFPNYSSELNVNALELDDSALYLCASSPIGVEGYTFGSGTRLTVV.

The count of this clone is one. CDR3 loop: CASSGDQGKETQYF. DNA of the CDR3: TGTGCCAGCAGTGGGGATCAGGGGAAAGAGACCCAGTACTTC. V gene TRBV2 combines with J gene TRBJ2-5; TRBD1 might be the D (6 bases). CDR3 length: 14 amino acids. V shed 4 bases and J shed 3 bases, with 12 bases lying between them. Per germline, CDR1 SNHLY and CDR2 FYNNEI. Looking up the rest from reference TRBV2 and TRBJ2-5 gives the full variable domain: EPEVTQTPSHQVTQMGQEVILRCVPISNHLYFYWYRQILGQKVEFLVSFYNNEISEKSEIFDDQFSVERPDGSNFTLKIRSTKLEDSAMYFCASSGDQGKETQYFGPGTRLLVL.

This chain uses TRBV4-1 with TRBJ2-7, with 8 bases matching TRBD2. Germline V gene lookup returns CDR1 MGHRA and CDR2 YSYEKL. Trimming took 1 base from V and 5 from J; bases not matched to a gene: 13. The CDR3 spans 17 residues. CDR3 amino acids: CASSQAGSSGEYHEQYF. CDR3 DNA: TGCGCCAGCAGCCAAGCGGGGAGTAGCGGGGAATACCACGAGCAGTACTTC.